This record covers a single T cell receptor (beta chain). What it binds is not known. The CDR3 extends over 16 amino acids. Trimming took 1 base from V and 4 from J, leaving 17 bases between them. Germline CDR1 is SGHTA and CDR2 is FQGNSA. This entry belongs to a study of T cells after yellow fever vaccination. TCRdb passed the 5' RACE reads through MiXCR, listing each CDR3 protein once. The table lists around 500,000 distinct CDR3 sequences, just over 20% of them singletons, with approximately 15% in the top ten. Broader study findings: Secondary responses were weaker yet peaked faster, day 5 versus 15.

Source: PBMCs, taken less than 25 days after the first yellow fever vaccination. The chain joins TRBV7-2 to TRBJ2-7; no reliable D call. This sequence originates from a man younger than 35 who received the YFV17D yellow fever vaccine. CDR3 residues: CASSLVPDGPLYEQYF. CDR3 DNA: TGTGCCAGCAGCTTAGTCCCGGACGGCCCTTTGTACGAGCAGTACTTC.